These 26 T cell receptor beta chains were sequenced from one sample in a study of regulatory T cells in long-lasting Graves disease. Indicated time point: newly diagnosed GD, antithyroid drugs for less than 3 months. Generation of the TCR library employed RNA extracted from PBMCs. According to the study, TCR beta libraries were built with iRepertoire HTBI primers and CDR3-region Arm-PCR. TCRdb called the multiplex PCR reads again in MiXCR, with one record for every CDR3 protein. The table lists some 330,000 distinct CDR3 sequences, 12% of them singletons. This sample also appeared in a second study, on T cells in Graves' hyperthyroidism and ophthalmopathy.

Sequenced here: peripheral blood mononuclear cells (PBMCs), sampled at new diagnosis, from a patient treated with antithyroid drugs. Receptor source: a woman aged 18 to 35 with Graves disease.

Many counts were recorded for this clonotype. An end of the junction differs from the germline gene, which may be a read error. This rearrangement joins TRBV5-1 to TRBJ2-1; 8 bases are shared with TRBD1. Germline V lookup: CDR1 SGHRS, CDR2 YFSETQ. CDR3 size: 14 residues. CDR3 nucleotide sequence: TGTGCCAGCAGCTTGGGAGGACAGGGCAATGAGCAGTTCTTC. Protein product: CASSLGGQGNEQFF.

This clonotype has at least ten counts. The rearrangement joins TRBV15 to TRBJ1-5; D is unclear. V dropped 9 bases and J dropped 3 bases, with 12 bases sitting between them. Germline V lookup: CDR1 LNHNV, CDR2 YYDKDF (reference sequence). The CDR3 extends over 13 amino acids. CDR3 protein: CATSGRYNQPQHF. CDR3 sequence (DNA): TGTGCCACAAGCGGACGGTACAATCAGCCCCAGCATTTT.

This clonotype was seen more than once but under ten times. V is TRBV3-1 and J is TRBJ1-2; D is unresolved. The V end was cut by 0 bases, the J end by 4 bases, with 12 bases between. The CDR3 contains 15 residues. Germline V lookup: CDR1 LGHDT, CDR2 YNNKEL (reference sequence). This CDR3 is CASSQDFRILYGYTF. CDR3 in DNA: TGTGCCAGCAGCCAAGATTTTAGGATACTCTATGGCTACACCTTC.

This clonotype was seen repeatedly, ten times or more. This chain connects TRBV10-3 to TRBJ2-1; TRBD1 matches at 8 bases. V gave up 10 bases and J gave up 8 bases; unmatched junction bases: 19. CDR1 is ENHRY and CDR2 is SYGVKD in the germline V gene. CDR3 length: 16 residues. CDR3: CATSESTGVRGDEQFF. The CDR3 DNA follows: TGTGCCACCTCGGAATCGACAGGGGTGAGAGGGGATGAGCAGTTCTTC.

This clonotype was seen a handful of times. The rearrangement joins TRBV29-1 to TRBJ2-1; tentatively, D is TRBD1 (6 bases). The V gene lost 7 bases and the J gene lost 9 bases, with 22 bases spanning the gap. CDR1 is SQVTM, CDR2 ANQGSEA, per germline. The CDR3 is 14 amino acids. DNA of the CDR3: TGCAGCGCCGTTGACCTCACCAGGGGTGGTGAGCAGTTCTTC. Its protein is CSAVDLTRGGEQFF.

This clonotype was picked up many times. The rearrangement joins TRBV2 to TRBJ2-1; perhaps TRBD2 as D (6 bases). V was shortened by 7 bases and J by 0 bases, with 19 bases between the two germline ends. From germline, CDR1 is SNHLY and CDR2 FYNNEI. The CDR3 consists of 17 residues. The CDR3 bases are TGTGCCAGCACGCTGTGGGCGGGGTCGGGCTCCTACAATGAGCAGTTCTTC. Translated: CASTLWAGSGSYNEQFF.

The sample holds many counts of this clonotype. This rearrangement joins TRBV18 to TRBJ2-2; 9 bases line up with TRBD1. Germline lookup yields CDR1 KGHSH and CDR2 LQKENI. The CDR3 has 16 residues. The V segment lost 8 bases and the J segment 2 bases; nucleotides outside the gene matches: 9. The CDR3 sequence: CASSPRTGANTGELFF. The CDR3 DNA sequence: TGTGCCAGCAGCCCTCGGACAGGGGCAAACACCGGGGAGCTGTTTTTT. Combining the CDR3 with reference TRBV18 and TRBJ2-2 gives the whole variable domain NAGVMQNPRHLVRRRGQEARLRCSPMKGHSHVYWYRQLPEEGLKFMVYLQKENIIDESGMPKERFSAEFPKEGPSILRIQQVVRGDSAAYFCASSPRTGANTGELFFGEGSRLTVL.

This clonotype was detected ten times or more. The chain joins TRBV11-3 to TRBJ1-5, with unresolved D. Germline V CDR1 and CDR2: SGHNT, YENEEA. V shed 2 bases and J shed 2 bases, with 10 bases lying between them. The CDR3 is 15 residues long. The DNA for the CDR3 is TGTGCCAGCAGCTTACTTATGAGGGGCAATCAGCCCCAGCATTTT. Translating it yields CASSLLMRGNQPQHF.

This clonotype was seen repeatedly, ten times or more. The chain is built from TRBV12-3 or TRBV12-4 and TRBJ2-5, with a tentative D call TRBD2 (5 bases). This CDR3 region has 14 residues. V gave up 2 bases and J gave up 1 base, with 8 bases separating them. CDR3 nucleotide sequence: TGTGCCAGCAGTTTACTGCTAGCCCAAGAGACCCAGTACTTC. As protein: CASSLLLAQETQYF.

The chain links TRBV5-1 to TRBJ2-3; 11 bases line up with TRBD2. Trimming removed 0 bases from V and 5 bases from J; junction bases left unmatched: 8. This CDR3 contains 17 residues. The V gene's germline CDR1 is SGHRS and CDR2 YFSETQ. CDR3 nucleotide sequence: TGCGCCAGCAGCTTGGCCTATAGCGGGGGGGCCCAAGATACGCAGTATTTT. This codes for CASSLAYSGGAQDTQYF.

The table lists this clonotype with many counts. The V and J genes are TRBV28 and TRBJ1-2; the match to TRBD1 covers 7 bases. Looked up from germline, CDR1 is MDHEN and CDR2 is SYDVKM. This CDR3 spans 14 amino acids. V gave up 7 bases and J gave up 3 bases; unmatched junction bases: 8. The CDR3 region has the DNA TGTGCCAGCACCCTGCTGGGGACAGACTATGGCTACACCTTC. This gives the protein CASTLLGTDYGYTF.

This chain links TRBV6-2 or TRBV6-3 with TRBJ1-6, with D unresolved. V was cut by 6 bases and J by 8 bases, with 14 bases left in between. Germline values: CDR1 MNHEY, CDR2 SVGEGT. The CDR3 is 14 residues long. The chain's CDR3 is CASSRTNLYSPLHF. The CDR3 DNA reads as TGTGCCAGCAGCCGTACCAACCTCTATTCACCCCTCCACTTT.

This clonotype was observed at least ten times. V gene TRBV3-1 combines with J gene TRBJ2-7; D is uncertain. The CDR3 contains 14 residues. The V gene lost 3 bases and the J gene lost 7 bases, with 16 bases spanning the gap. Germline CDR1 reads LGHDT; CDR2 reads YNNKEL (reference sequence). CDR3 coding DNA: TGTGCCAGCAGCCAGTTTTTTCCTACCCTTGAGCAGTACTTC. This gives the protein CASSQFFPTLEQYF.

This clonotype was observed many times. The chain employs TRBV7-2 and TRBJ2-3; D is possibly TRBD2 (6 bases). Germline lookup yields CDR1 SGHTA and CDR2 FQGNSA. The CDR3 sequence is 14 residues long. The V gene lost 5 bases and the J gene lost 4 bases, with 13 bases spanning the gap. The CDR3 loop reads CASSRGSGPDTQYF. The CDR3 nucleotides read TGTGCCAGCAGCCGGGGTAGCGGTCCAGATACGCAGTATTTT.

V usage is TRBV4-2 and J usage is TRBJ2-7; 12 bases map to TRBD2. CDR3 length: 20 residues. CDR1 is LGHNA and CDR2 is YNFKEQ in the germline V gene. J gave up 2 bases and V 3 bases, and 17 bases lay outside the gene matches. The CDR3 is CASSHGLAGMFPRPPYEQYF. CDR3 sequence (DNA): TGTGCCAGCAGCCACGGACTAGCGGGAATGTTCCCCCGGCCTCCCTACGAGCAGTACTTC.

This clonotype was observed many times. The V gene is TRBV6-4, the J gene TRBJ2-6; tentative D call: TRBD2 (7 bases). There are 15 residues in the CDR3. Trimming took off 4 bases at V and 2 bases at J, with 9 bases between the two ends. The germline CDR1 and CDR2 sequences are MRHNA and SNTAGT. The CDR3 DNA reads as TGTGCCAGCAGTGGGGGGGGCCCTGGGGCCAACGTCCTGACTTTC. This translates into CASSGGGPGANVLTF.

This clonotype was detected ten times or more. The chain joins TRBV20-1 to TRBJ2-3; 10 bases map to TRBD1. The CDR3 is 15 amino acids. With 7 bases clipped from V and 2 bases from J, the junction kept 9 bases outside the gene matches. Germline CDR1 DFQATT, CDR2 SNEGSKA (reference sequence). The chain's CDR3 is CSGLSDRGITDTQYF. The CDR3 DNA is TGCAGTGGTCTATCGGACAGGGGGATCACAGATACGCAGTATTTT.

The table lists this clonotype with many counts. The chain combines TRBV28 with TRBJ2-1; D not resolved. The CDR3 covers 19 residues. The V and J ends lost 5 bases and 0 bases respectively, with 23 bases between them. The germline gives CDR1 MDHEN, CDR2 SYDVKM. The CDR3 DNA reads as TGTGCCAGCAGTCCTCCCCAAACCGTCATGAAAGGCTCCTACAATGAGCAGTTCTTC. Its protein is CASSPPQTVMKGSYNEQFF.

The chain links TRBV4-2 to TRBJ2-3, with TRBD2 matching over 13 bases. J gave up 4 bases and V 0 bases, and 7 bases lay outside the gene matches. CDR1 and CDR2 from the germline V gene are LGHNA and YNFKEQ. The CDR3 sequence is 18 residues long. The CDR3 loop reads CASSQDVGTSGVADTQYF. CDR3 DNA sequence: TGTGCCAGCAGCCAAGACGTCGGGACTAGCGGGGTTGCAGATACGCAGTATTTT.

This clonotype was counted ten times or more. This chain uses TRBV12-3 or TRBV12-4 with TRBJ1-2; no reliable D call. Deletions cut 6 bases from V and 6 bases from J, with 14 bases between. This CDR3 is built from 13 residues. The CDR3 reads CASRAPGSDGYTF. The CDR3 DNA reads TGTGCCAGCAGGGCCCCAGGATCTGATGGCTACACCTTC.

This clonotype was counted only a few times. The CDR3: CAIGEDGTNTEAFF. DNA for the CDR3: TGTGCCATCGGGGAAGACGGAACCAACACTGAAGCTTTCTTT. V usage is TRBV10-3 and J usage is TRBJ1-1, with D unclear. V shed 8 bases and J shed 2 bases, with 15 bases lying between them. The CDR3 runs 14 residues. CDR1 is ENHRY, CDR2 SYGVKD, per germline.

A note on this clonotype: A read error may explain this, as a much larger clone is one base away. The chain couples TRBV20-1 to TRBJ2-2; D gene ambiguous. The CDR3 is 12 amino acids. Per the germline V gene, CDR1 is DFQATT and CDR2 is SNEGSKA (reference sequence). Trimming took 3 bases from V and 6 from J, leaving 8 bases between them. CDR3 DNA sequence: TGCAGTGCTAGTCTCCTTGCCGGGGAGCTGTTTTTT. Amino acids: CSASLLAGELFF.

The gene calls are TRBV5-1 and TRBJ1-6; the D is unclear. Germline assignment: CDR1 SGHRS and CDR2 YFSETQ. The CDR3 extends over 16 amino acids. V lost 4 bases and J 7 bases, leaving 18 bases between the germline ends. The CDR3 region has the DNA TGCGCCAGCAGCGAACCAGGTGAAGGGTTCAATTCACCCCTCCACTTT. Amino acid sequence: CASSEPGEGFNSPLHF. Based on the CDR3 plus reference TRBV5-1 and TRBJ1-6, the full variable domain is KAGVTQTPRYLIKTRGQQVTLSCSPISGHRSVSWYQQTPGQGLQFLFEYFSETQRNKGNFPGRFSGRQFSNSRSEMNVSTLELGDSALYLCASSEPGEGFNSPLHFGNGTRLTVT.

As regards this clonotype: Possible read error: a much larger clone is one base away. The CDR3 does not end in the conserved phenylalanine or tryptophan, so this is likely a read error. The chain recombines TRBV6-2 or TRBV6-3 with TRBJ2-5; TRBD1 might be the D (6 bases). The germline V gene encodes CDR1 MNHEY and CDR2 SVGEGT. There are 16 residues in the CDR3. Trimming left V 6 bases short and J 0 bases short, with 17 bases between. The CDR3: CASSNLGASYQETQYL. The DNA of the CDR3 is TGTGCCAGCAGCAACCTGGGGGCATCGTACCAAGAGACCCAGTACCTC.

There are many counts of this clonotype. The CDR3 region has the DNA TGCAGTGCTAGAGATAAGTTTGTTCGACAGGGGATAGGGTATGATGAAAAACTGTTTTTT. Translated, it gives CSARDKFVRQGIGYDEKLFF. The chain is built from TRBV20-1 and TRBJ1-4, with 8 bases lining up with TRBD1. The CDR3 spans 20 residues. Germline assignment: CDR1 DFQATT and CDR2 SNEGSKA (reference sequence). Trimming at V came to 0 bases and at J to 6 bases, leaving 21 bases not matched to a gene.

This clonotype has at least ten counts. This chain connects TRBV7-2 to TRBJ1-5; D remains ambiguous. This CDR3 has 14 residues. Trimming removed 3 bases at V and 5 bases at J, with 11 bases between. Germline CDR1 and CDR2: SGHTA and FQGNSA. In DNA form, the CDR3 reads TGTGCCAGCAGCTTGAAAGGGTTGGATCAGCCCCAGCATTTT. Encoded protein: CASSLKGLDQPQHF. The full variable domain, with the rest looked up from reference TRBV7-2 and TRBJ1-5, is GAGVSQSPSNKVTEKGKDVELRCDPISGHTALYWYRQSLGQGLEFLIYFQGNSAPDKSGLPSDRFSAERTGGSVSTLTIQRTQQEDSAVYLCASSLKGLDQPQHFGDGTRLSIL.